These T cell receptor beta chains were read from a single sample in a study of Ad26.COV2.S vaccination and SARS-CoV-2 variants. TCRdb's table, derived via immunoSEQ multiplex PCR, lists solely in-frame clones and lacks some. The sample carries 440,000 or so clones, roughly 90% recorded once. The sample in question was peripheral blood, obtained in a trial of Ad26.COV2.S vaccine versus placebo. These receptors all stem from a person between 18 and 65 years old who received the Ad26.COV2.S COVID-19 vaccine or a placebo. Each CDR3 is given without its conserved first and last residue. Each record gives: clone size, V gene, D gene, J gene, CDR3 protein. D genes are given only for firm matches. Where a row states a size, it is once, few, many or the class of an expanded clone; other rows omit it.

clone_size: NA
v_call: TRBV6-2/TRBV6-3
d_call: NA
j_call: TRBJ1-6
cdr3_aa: ASSLGGETALH

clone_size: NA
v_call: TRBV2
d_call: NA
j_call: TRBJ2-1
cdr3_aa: ASPPPDSFGSGDEQF

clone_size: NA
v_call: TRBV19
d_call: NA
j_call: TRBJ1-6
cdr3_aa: ASNTADYNSPLH

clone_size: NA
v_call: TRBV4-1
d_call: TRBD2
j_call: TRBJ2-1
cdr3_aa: ASSHNSGGFNEQF

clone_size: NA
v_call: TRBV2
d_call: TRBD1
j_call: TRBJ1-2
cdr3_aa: ASSEALAGQGYYGYT

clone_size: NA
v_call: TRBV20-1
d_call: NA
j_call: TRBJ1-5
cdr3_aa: SVGIQPQH

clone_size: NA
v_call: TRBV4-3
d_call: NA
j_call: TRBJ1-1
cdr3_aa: ASSQRTTPGVGASTEAF

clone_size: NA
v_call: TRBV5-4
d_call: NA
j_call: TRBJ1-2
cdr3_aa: ASSFGADYGYT

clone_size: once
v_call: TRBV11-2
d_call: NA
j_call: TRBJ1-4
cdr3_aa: ASSLSRFTPNEKLF

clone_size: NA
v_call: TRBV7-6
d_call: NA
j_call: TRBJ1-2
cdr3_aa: ASSSSYYGYT

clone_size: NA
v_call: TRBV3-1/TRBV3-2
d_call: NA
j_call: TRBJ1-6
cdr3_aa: ASSRRATSSYNSPLH

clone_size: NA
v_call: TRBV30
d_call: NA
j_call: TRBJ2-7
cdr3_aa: AWSGGGREQY

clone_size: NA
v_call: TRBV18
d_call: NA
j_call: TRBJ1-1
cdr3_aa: ASSPMGQRAEAF

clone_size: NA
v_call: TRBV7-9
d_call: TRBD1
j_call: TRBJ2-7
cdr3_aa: ASSSGQFSYEQY

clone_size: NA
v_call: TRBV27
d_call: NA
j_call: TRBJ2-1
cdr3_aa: ASKYHKGFDEQF

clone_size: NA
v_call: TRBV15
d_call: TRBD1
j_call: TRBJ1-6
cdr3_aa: ATSSLGQYNSPLH

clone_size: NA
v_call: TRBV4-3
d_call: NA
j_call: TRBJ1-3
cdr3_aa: ASSPQPDSGNTIY

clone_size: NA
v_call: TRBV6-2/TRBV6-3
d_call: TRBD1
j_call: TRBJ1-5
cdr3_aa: ASSYSFSGTGAVLAQPQH

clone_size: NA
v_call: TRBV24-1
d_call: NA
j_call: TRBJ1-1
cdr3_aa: ATREGMGAF

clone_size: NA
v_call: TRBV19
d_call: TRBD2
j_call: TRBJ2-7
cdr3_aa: ASSIELAGTYEQY

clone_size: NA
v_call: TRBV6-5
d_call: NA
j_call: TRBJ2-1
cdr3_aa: ASSFRLGEQF

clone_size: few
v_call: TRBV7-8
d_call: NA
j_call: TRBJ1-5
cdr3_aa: ASSWDGNQPQH

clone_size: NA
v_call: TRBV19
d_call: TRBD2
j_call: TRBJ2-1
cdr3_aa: ASSDGTSGYNEQF

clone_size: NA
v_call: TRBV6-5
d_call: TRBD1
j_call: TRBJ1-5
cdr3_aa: ASSLTGVRNQPQH

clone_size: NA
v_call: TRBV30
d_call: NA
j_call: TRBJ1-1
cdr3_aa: AWSSGDGTEAF

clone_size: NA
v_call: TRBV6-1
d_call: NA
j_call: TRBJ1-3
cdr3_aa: ASSGENSRQPEFSGNTIY

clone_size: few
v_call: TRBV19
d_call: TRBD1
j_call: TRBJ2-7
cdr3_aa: ATTISGTGGSYEQY

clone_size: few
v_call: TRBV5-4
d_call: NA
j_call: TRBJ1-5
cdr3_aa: ASSFVPNQPQH

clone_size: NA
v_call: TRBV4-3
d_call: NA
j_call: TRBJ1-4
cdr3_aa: ASSQDRTLEKLF

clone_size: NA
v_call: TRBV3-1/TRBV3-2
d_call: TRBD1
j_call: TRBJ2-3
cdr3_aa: ASSPNRGLADTQY

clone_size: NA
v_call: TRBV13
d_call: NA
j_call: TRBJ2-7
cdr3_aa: ASSLGPGYEQY

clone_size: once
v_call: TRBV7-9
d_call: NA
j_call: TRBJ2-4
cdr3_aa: ASSRDRSRDIQY

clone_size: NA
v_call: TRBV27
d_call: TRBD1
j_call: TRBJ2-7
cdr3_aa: ASSWQGAGEQY

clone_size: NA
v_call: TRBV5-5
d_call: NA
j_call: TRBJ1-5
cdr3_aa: ASSLDFTTYQPQH

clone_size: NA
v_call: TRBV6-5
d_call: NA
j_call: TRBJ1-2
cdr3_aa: ATHYQGTYGYT

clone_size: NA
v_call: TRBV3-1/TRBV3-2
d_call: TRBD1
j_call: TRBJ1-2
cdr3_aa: ASSQPRDSAPYGYT

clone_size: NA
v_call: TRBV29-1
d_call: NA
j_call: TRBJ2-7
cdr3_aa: SVGEGGQNYEQY

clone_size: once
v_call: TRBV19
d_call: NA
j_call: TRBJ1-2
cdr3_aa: ASSSGRINYGYT

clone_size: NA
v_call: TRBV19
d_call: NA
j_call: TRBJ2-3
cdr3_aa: ASSITSPDTQY